Sequencing of this TCR beta chain was carried out in a study of blood T cell repertoires in COVID-19. On the study more broadly: Some COVID-19 samples were acute and others convalescent; all came from the United States, Italy and Spain. PBMCs, B-cell-depleted T cells, or T cells were the source of the cDNA or gDNA that made up the material.

This clone was counted at least ten times. In the original analysis: Reference gene primer amplification yielded estimated nucleated cell counts. Assay: immunoSEQ multiplex PCR; the TCRdb copy retains only in-frame clones and omits some. D and trimming were read from the DNA, whereas the V and J calls and clone size are those reported in that table. The sample contains about 240,000 clones, about 84% of which appear only once. Trimming took 4 bases from V and 1 from J, leaving 4 bases between them. The CDR3 has 13 residues. Germline V gives CDR1 LGHNT, CDR2 FRNRAP. The sequenced sample consisted of peripheral blood. This chain uses TRBV12-5 with TRBJ2-2; D call uncertain. The receptor was isolated from an elderly man with acute or convalescent COVID-19. The CDR3 here is CASGSLNTGELFF. The DNA for the CDR3 is TGTGCTAGTGGTTCCCTGAACACCGGGGAGCTGTTTTTT.